Listed here is a single T cell receptor beta chain. These data originate in a study of T cell responses to AZD1222 COVID-19 vaccine. Overall study: Recipients boosted at about 4 weeks or about 12 weeks are pooled.

Repertoires were generated with immunoSEQ multiplex PCR, while TCRdb's copy carries only in-frame clones and drops some. The table includes 150,000 to 200,000 clones, approximately 94% detected once. With 5 bases removed from V and 6 bases from J, the gap between germline ends came to 11 bases. The CDR3 is 12 residues long. Germline lookup yields CDR1 MDHEN and CDR2 SYDVKM. The source is an adult in good health. Sample: peripheral blood, taken on day 0 of AZD1222 vaccination. This chain links TRBV28 with TRBJ2-7, with D uncertain. CDR3 nucleotides: TGTGCCAGCAGTCCGCGAGTCGGCGAGCAGTACTTC. This codes for CASSPRVGEQYF.